This is a list of T cell receptor beta chains from one sample in a study of T cells in Graves' hyperthyroidism and ophthalmopathy. TCRdb re-derived calls from the multiplex PCR reads in MiXCR, one entry per CDR3 protein. The data show hundreds of thousands of distinct CDR3 sequences, about 15% seen once. Sequencing was carried out using blood. Every receptor here comes from a woman aged 25-40 years with Graves' hyperthyroidism. The CDR3 runs from the conserved cysteine through the conserved F or W. A D gene is named only where the DNA matches it firmly. The size field is filled for only some rows; it gives once, few, many or a size class.

clone size,D gene,V gene,J gene,CDR3 protein,CDR3 DNA
NA,NA,TRBV5-5,TRBJ2-2,CASGLSTGELFF,TGTGCCAGCGGCTTGAGTACCGGGGAGCTGTTTTTT
many,TRBD2,TRBV12-3/TRBV12-4,TRBJ2-1,CASSLVLAGGINEQFF,TGTGCCAGCAGTTTAGTTCTAGCGGGAGGTATCAATGAGCAGTTCTTC
many,NA,TRBV2,TRBJ1-5,CASSDGGGRRAQPQHF,TGTGCCAGCAGTGACGGTGGGGGGCGCCGGGCTCAGCCCCAGCATTTT
NA,NA,TRBV18,TRBJ2-5,CASSPLAQETQYF,TGTGCCAGCTCACCTCTGGCTCAAGAGACCCAGTACTTC
NA,NA,TRBV3-1,TRBJ1-4,CASSQEGTRDEKLFF,TGTGCCAGCAGCCAAGAGGGAACCAGGGATGAAAAACTGTTTTTT
NA,TRBD2,TRBV5-6,TRBJ2-3,CASSPGLAGVGRGDTQYF,TGTGCCAGCAGCCCGGGACTAGCGGGAGTGGGGCGAGGAGATACGCAGTATTTT
NA,NA,TRBV29-1,TRBJ2-7,CSVEEEGGSYEQYF,TGCAGCGTTGAAGAGGAGGGGGGCTCCTACGAGCAGTACTTC
NA,TRBD2,TRBV6-1,TRBJ2-2,CASLGLAGENTGELFF,TGTGCCAGTCTGGGACTAGCGGGAGAGAACACCGGGGAGCTGTTTTTT
NA,TRBD2,TRBV28,TRBJ2-1,CASSFQRLAGGPYEQFF,TGTGCCAGCAGTTTTCAAAGACTAGCGGGAGGGCCCTATGAGCAGTTCTTC
NA,NA,TRBV6-1,TRBJ1-2,CASSGTAGYGYTF,TGTGCCAGCAGTGGGACGGCGGGTTATGGCTACACCTTC
NA,TRBD2,TRBV2,TRBJ2-7,CASRAGTTTVYEQYF,TGTGCCAGCAGGGCCGGGACTACGACCGTCTACGAGCAGTACTTC
NA,NA,TRBV24-1,TRBJ2-1,CATSDLGGAGVNNEQFF,TGTGCCACCAGTGATTTAGGGGGGGCAGGGGTCAACAATGAGCAGTTCTTC
few,TRBD2,TRBV28,TRBJ2-3,CASSLPREATSTQYF,TGTGCCAGCAGTTTACCGCGGGAGGCGACAAGTACGCAGTATTTT
NA,NA,TRBV6-5,TRBJ2-4,CASSYSGDIKNIQYF,TGTGCCAGCAGTTACTCGGGGGACATTAAAAACATTCAGTACTTC
few,TRBD1,TRBV7-9,TRBJ1-2,CASSSTGTGGDGYTF,TGTGCCAGCAGCTCTACCGGGACAGGGGGTGATGGCTACACCTTC
many,TRBD2,TRBV28,TRBJ2-3,CASRPPGLVITTQYF,TGTGCCAGCAGACCTCCGGGACTAGTGATTACTACGCAGTATTTT
many,NA,TRBV14,TRBJ1-2,CASSQEPRGNPTYGYTF,TGTGCCAGCAGCCAAGAGCCTCGCGGGAATCCCACCTATGGCTACACCTTC
few,NA,TRBV7-8,TRBJ2-1,CASNPFGGLNNEQFF,TGTGCCAGCAACCCTTTTGGAGGGTTGAACAATGAGCAGTTCTTC
many,NA,TRBV27,TRBJ2-2,CASSLVPHSSLRDTGELFF,TGTGCCAGCAGTTTAGTCCCCCATTCCTCGCTCCGGGACACCGGGGAGCTGTTTTTT
NA,NA,TRBV7-8,TRBJ1-4,CASSSLGMETNEKLFF,TGTGCCAGCAGCTCGCTAGGGATGGAAACTAATGAAAAACTGTTTTTT